This is a list of T cell receptor beta chains from one sample in a study of control samples from healthy donors and cancer patients. Libraries were prepared by immunoSEQ multiplex PCR; TCRdb keeps only in-frame clonotypes and omits some of them. In the table there are some 97,000 clones, over 75% of which are singletons. Input material: blood. The source is a woman in her fifties or sixties in good health. Each CDR3 is given with its conserved first and last residue. Each record gives: J gene, V gene, clone size, D gene, CDR3 DNA, CDR3 protein. D genes are given only for firm matches. The size field is filled for only some rows; it gives once, few, many or a size class.

TRBJ1-1 TRBV30 . . TGTGCCTGGAGTGTCTTGGCAGTCGGAGCTTTCTTT CAWSVLAVGAFF
TRBJ2-2 TRBV7-2 . . TGTGCCAGCAGCTTATACGGGCAGGATCGGACCGGGGAGCTGTTTTTT CASSLYGQDRTGELFF
TRBJ1-5 TRBV7-2 . TRBD1 TGTGCCAGCAGCCTACAGGGGCAGCCCCAGCATTTT CASSLQGQPQHF
TRBJ1-1 TRBV15 . . TGTGCCACCAGCAGAGATATGGGACGCTCTGAAGCTTTCTTT CATSRDMGRSEAFF
TRBJ2-5 TRBV7-3 . . TGTGCCAGCAGCCCCCGTTCCGGGGGCGAAGAGACCCAGTACTTC CASSPRSGGEETQYF
TRBJ1-2 TRBV5-5 . . TGTGCCAGCAGCTTACCCTACGGGAACTATGGCTACACCTTC CASSLPYGNYGYTF
TRBJ2-7 TRBV9 . . TGTGCCAGCAGCCCCGCAGGGGCCGCCTACGAGCAGTACTTC CASSPAGAAYEQYF
TRBJ2-3 TRBV4-2 . . TGTGCCAGCAGCGACCGGACAGATACGCAGTATTTT CASSDRTDTQYF
TRBJ1-2 TRBV5-1 . . TGCGCCAGCAGCTTGGCCGAACGCGGGGGCTACACCTTC CASSLAERGGYTF
TRBJ1-2 TRBV10-2 . . TGCGCCAGCACGGACAGCTATGGCTACACCTTC CASTDSYGYTF
TRBJ2-6 TRBV3-1/TRBV3-2 . . TGTGCCAGCAGCCAAGTAAGAAAGACTCGTAGCTCTGGGGCCAACGTCCTGACTTTC CASSQVRKTRSSGANVLTF
TRBJ1-1 TRBV6-2/TRBV6-3 . . TGTGCCAGCAGTGCCGGACAGCCGGCTTTCTTT CASSAGQPAFF
TRBJ1-4 TRBV24-1 . . TGTGCCACCAGTGATCGGGAGACGACTGGTAATGAAAAACTGTTTTTT CATSDRETTGNEKLFF
TRBJ2-3 TRBV9 . . TGTGCCAGCAGCGCCTACATGGACGGGAGCACAGATACGCAGTATTTT CASSAYMDGSTDTQYF
TRBJ2-7 TRBV30 . . TGTGCCGGCGGTGAATCCCCTCGTTACGAGCAGTACTTC CAGGESPRYEQYF
TRBJ1-3 TRBV18 . . TGTGCCAGCTCACCACAAACCCCGGGAGGAGGAAACACCATATATTTT CASSPQTPGGGNTIYF
TRBJ1-2 TRBV14 . . TGTGCCAGCAGCCCCTATTCTTGGACGGATGGCTACACCTTC CASSPYSWTDGYTF
TRBJ2-1 TRBV13 once . TGTGCCAGCAGCCAGGACTGGAACAATGAGCAGTTCTTC CASSQDWNNEQFF
TRBJ2-3 TRBV7-2 . . TGTGCCAGCAGCCCTCGGATATCGGTATCAGATACGCAGTATTTT CASSPRISVSDTQYF
TRBJ2-3 TRBV19 . . TGTGCCAGTAAGGGCAGGCCCACAGATACGCAGTATTTT CASKGRPTDTQYF
TRBJ2-1 TRBV19 . TRBD1 TGTGCCAGTAGAATGGACAGGAGCTCCTACAATGAGCAGTTCTTC CASRMDRSSYNEQFF
TRBJ1-2 TRBV27 . . TGTGCCAGCAGGTCGGACCCCTCGGCAGGGGACTATGGCTACACCTTC CASRSDPSAGDYGYTF
TRBJ1-1 TRBV24-1 . TRBD1 TGTGCCACCAGTGGTCCCGGGACAGGGGGTCAGAACACTGAAGCTTTCTTT CATSGPGTGGQNTEAFF
TRBJ2-2 TRBV10-3 once TRBD2 TGTGCCATCAGTGAGACCTCGGCGGGGGGGTCCGGGGAGCTGTTTTTT CAISETSAGGSGELFF
TRBJ2-3 TRBV24-1 . . TGTGCCACCTCTCGGAGGGGGGGTGCAGATACGCAGTATTTT CATSRRGGADTQYF
TRBJ1-1 TRBV10-3 . . TGTGCCATCAGTGAGCCTTACAGGGCTGAAGCTTTCTTT CAISEPYRAEAFF
TRBJ2-3 TRBV7-9 . . TGTGCCAGCAGCTTACTCTATACAGATACGCAGTATTTT CASSLLYTDTQYF
TRBJ2-3 TRBV30 . . TGTGCCTGGAGTGTCAGCGGCACGCAGTATTTT CAWSVSGTQYF
TRBJ2-7 TRBV6-5 . . TGTGCCAGCAGCCCAGGGCTAGCGAGCTACGAGCAGTACTTC CASSPGLASYEQYF
TRBJ1-6 TRBV7-9 . . TGTGCCAGCAGCTCGGGGCAGCCTCTCTCCCCCTATAATTCACCCCTCCACTTT CASSSGQPLSPYNSPLHF
TRBJ2-1 TRBV5-1 . . TGCGCCAGCAGCTTTGAGCGCCTCGACAATGAGCAGTTCTTC CASSFERLDNEQFF
TRBJ1-1 TRBV7-9 few . TGTGCCAGCAGCTTACAGGGAAGCGGGTACACTGAAGCTTTCTTT CASSLQGSGYTEAFF
TRBJ2-7 TRBV7-8 . TRBD2 TGTGCCAGCAGCCGAGGCGGGGGGGCCAACGAGCAGTACTTC CASSRGGGANEQYF
TRBJ2-7 TRBV18 . . TGTGCCAGCTCACCACCGTCAGGTGGGGGACTCTACGAGCAGTACTTC CASSPPSGGGLYEQYF
TRBJ2-5 TRBV24-1 . . TGTGCCACCAGTGATTCGGTGGTCCCGGGACAAGGGGCCCAAGAGACCCAGTACTTC CATSDSVVPGQGAQETQYF
TRBJ1-1 TRBV18 few . TGTGCCAGCTGTCGAATGGAGAACACTGAAGCTTTCTTT CASCRMENTEAFF
TRBJ2-7 TRBV5-4 . . TGTGCCAGCAGCTGGGGCAGCTACGAGCAGTACTTC CASSWGSYEQYF
TRBJ2-1 TRBV29-1 . . TGCAGCGTTGACTCAATAGGGCTCAATGAGCAGTTCTTC CSVDSIGLNEQFF